This T cell receptor beta chain was retrieved from a study of T cell responses to AZD1222 COVID-19 vaccine. Whole-study findings and limits: Only after the peak T cell response were repertoires sampled. Most donors were white British, females outnumbered males, and clonal diversity was possibly underestimated. Dominant CD4 TCR responses targeted spike regions 160-218 and 743-854.

Libraries were prepared by immunoSEQ multiplex PCR; TCRdb keeps only in-frame clonotypes and omits some of them. The sample includes roughly 120,000 clones, approximately 90% of them seen just once. Researchers grouped second doses given at about 4 or about 12 weeks into one pool. Germline values: CDR1 SQVTM, CDR2 ANQGSEA. The CDR3 consists of 14 residues. The V end was cut by 4 bases, the J end by 1 base, with 11 bases between. As concerns this clone: Its antigen is not identified.

This sequence was found in an adult who received the AZD1222 COVID-19 vaccine. V and J are TRBV29-1 and TRBJ2-1, with unresolved D. The sequencing here drew on peripheral blood, taken 28 days after the second AZD1222 dose. CDR3 sequence reads: CSVGSGVSYNEQFF. In DNA form, the CDR3 reads TGCAGCGTTGGGAGTGGGGTGTCCTACAATGAGCAGTTCTTC.